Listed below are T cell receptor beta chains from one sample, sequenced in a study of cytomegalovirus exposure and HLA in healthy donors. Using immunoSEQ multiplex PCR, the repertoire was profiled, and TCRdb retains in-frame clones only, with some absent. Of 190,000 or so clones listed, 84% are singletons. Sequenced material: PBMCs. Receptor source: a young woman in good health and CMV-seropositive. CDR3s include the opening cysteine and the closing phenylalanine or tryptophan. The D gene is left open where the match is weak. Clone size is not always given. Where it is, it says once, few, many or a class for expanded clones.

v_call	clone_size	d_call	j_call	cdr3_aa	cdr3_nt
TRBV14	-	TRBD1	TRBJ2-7	CASSPTGVGYEQYF	TGTGCCAGCAGCCCCACAGGGGTGGGCTACGAGCAGTACTTC
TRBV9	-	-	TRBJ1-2	CASSVGGGDYGYTF	TGTGCCAGCAGCGTAGGGGGAGGGGACTATGGCTACACCTTC
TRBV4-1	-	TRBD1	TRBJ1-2	CASSQSPPGGGYTF	TGCGCCAGCAGCCAATCCCCGCCAGGGGGTGGTTACACCTTC
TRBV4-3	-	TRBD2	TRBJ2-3	CASSHGRLAGGLSTDTQYF	TGCGCCAGCAGCCATGGTCGACTAGCGGGGGGTTTAAGCACAGATACGCAGTATTTT
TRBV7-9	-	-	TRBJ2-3	CASSFPTGVGADTQYF	TGTGCCAGCAGCTTCCCCACGGGGGTGGGAGCAGATACGCAGTATTTT
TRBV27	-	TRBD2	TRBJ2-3	CASSAGLAPSTDTQYF	TGTGCCAGCAGTGCGGGACTAGCGCCTAGCACAGATACGCAGTATTTT
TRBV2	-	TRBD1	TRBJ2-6	CASSAGTGGHNVLTF	TGTGCCAGCAGTGCGGGGACAGGGGGCCACAACGTCCTGACTTTC
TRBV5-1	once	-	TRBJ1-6	CASSSRQKDSPLHF	TGCGCCAGCAGTTCTAGACAGAAGGACTCACCCCTCCACTTT
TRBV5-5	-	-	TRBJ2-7	CASRVGATNEQYF	TGTGCCAGCCGGGTAGGGGCAACGAACGAGCAGTACTTC
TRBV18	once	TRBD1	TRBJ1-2	CASSRGQNYGYTF	TGTGCCAGCTCACGGGGACAGAACTATGGCTACACCTTC
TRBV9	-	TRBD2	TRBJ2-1	CASSVVLAGGNEQFF	TGTGCCAGCAGCGTAGTGCTAGCGGGGGGGAACGAGCAGTTCTTC
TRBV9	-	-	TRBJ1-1	CASSGQGFNTEAFF	TGTGCCAGCAGCGGTCAGGGTTTCAACACTGAAGCTTTCTTT
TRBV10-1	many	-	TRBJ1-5	CASSENGQPQHF	TGCGCCAGCAGTGAGAACGGTCAGCCCCAGCATTTT
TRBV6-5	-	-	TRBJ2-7	CASKNGHRGSYEQYF	TGTGCCAGCAAAAACGGACACCGAGGCTCCTACGAGCAGTACTTC
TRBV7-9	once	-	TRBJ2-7	CASSSQGPHEQYF	TGTGCCAGCAGCTCACAGGGTCCCCACGAGCAGTACTTC
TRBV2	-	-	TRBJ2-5	CASRQGETQYF	TGTGCCAGCCGGCAGGGGGAGACCCAGTACTTC
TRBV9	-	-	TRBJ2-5	CASSRDFQETQYF	TGTGCCAGCAGCCGTGACTTCCAAGAGACCCAGTACTTC
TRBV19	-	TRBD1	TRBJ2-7	CASSPRTGGSYEQYF	TGTGCCAGTAGTCCACGGACAGGGGGCTCCTACGAGCAGTACTTC
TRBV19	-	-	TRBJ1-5	CASSIDEGNQPQHF	TGTGCCAGTAGTATCGACGAGGGCAATCAGCCCCAGCATTTT
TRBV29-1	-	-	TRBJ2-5	CSVETGGWTQYF	TGCAGCGTTGAAACTGGCGGATGGACCCAGTACTTC
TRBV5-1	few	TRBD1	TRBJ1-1	CASSVDRASMNTEAFF	TGCGCCAGCAGCGTGGACAGGGCCTCGATGAACACTGAAGCTTTCTTT
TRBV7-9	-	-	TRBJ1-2	CASSLSGDYGYTF	TGTGCCAGCAGCTTATCAGGGGACTATGGCTACACCTTC
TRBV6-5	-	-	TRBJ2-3	CASSYEAHTDTQYF	TGTGCCAGCAGTTACGAGGCGCACACAGATACGCAGTATTTT
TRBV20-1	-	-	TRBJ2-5	CSARPEETQYF	TGCAGTGCCCGCCCAGAAGAGACCCAGTACTTC
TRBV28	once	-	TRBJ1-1	CASSLDSLAAGTEAFF	TGTGCCAGCAGTTTGGACTCACTAGCAGCGGGAACTGAAGCTTTCTTT
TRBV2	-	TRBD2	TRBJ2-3	CASSVSRGAATQYF	TGTGCCAGCAGTGTGTCGCGGGGGGCGGCTACGCAGTATTTT
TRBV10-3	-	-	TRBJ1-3	CAISVSQGQGNTIYF	TGTGCCATCAGTGTTTCCCAGGGGCAAGGAAACACCATATATTTT
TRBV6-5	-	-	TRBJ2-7	CASSPRRGGRGEQYF	TGTGCCAGCAGCCCTCGAAGGGGGGGCCGCGGCGAGCAGTACTTC
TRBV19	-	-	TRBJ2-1	CASSMMGQAKHNEQFF	TGTGCCAGTAGCATGATGGGGCAGGCCAAGCACAATGAGCAGTTCTTC
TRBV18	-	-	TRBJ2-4	CASSPGRTDIQYF	TGTGCCAGCTCACCGGGCAGAACCGACATTCAGTACTTC
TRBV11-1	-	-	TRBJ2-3	CASSQDRWDTQYF	TGTGCCAGCAGCCAAGATCGGTGGGATACGCAGTATTTT
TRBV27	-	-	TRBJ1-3	CASRPRGGLGDTIYF	TGTGCCAGCAGACCCCGTGGGGGGTTGGGTGACACCATATATTTT
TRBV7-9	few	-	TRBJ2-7	CASSLGGVVWEQYF	TGTGCCAGCAGCTTAGGGGGAGTAGTATGGGAGCAGTACTTC
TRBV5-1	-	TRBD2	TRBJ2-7	CASSPGLAGADYEQYF	TGCGCCAGCAGCCCGGGACTAGCGGGGGCCGACTACGAGCAGTACTTC
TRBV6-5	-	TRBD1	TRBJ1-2	CASKTAGTDGYTF	TGTGCCAGCAAAACAGCCGGGACAGATGGCTACACCTTC
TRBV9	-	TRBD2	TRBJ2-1	CASSVEAGGINEQFF	TGTGCCAGCAGCGTAGAGGCGGGGGGTATTAATGAGCAGTTCTTC
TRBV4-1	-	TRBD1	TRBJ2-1	CASSQTGTGAQDEQFF	TGCGCCAGCAGCCAAACCGGGACAGGGGCCCAGGATGAGCAGTTCTTC
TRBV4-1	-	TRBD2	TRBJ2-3	CASSQEWSGGADTQYF	TGCGCCAGCAGCCAAGAATGGAGCGGGGGGGCAGATACGCAGTATTTT
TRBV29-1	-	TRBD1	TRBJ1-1	CSVGGTGAFF	TGCAGCGTTGGAGGGACAGGAGCTTTCTTT
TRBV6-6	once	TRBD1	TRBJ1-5	CASSQRGQYNQPQHF	TGTGCCAGCAGCCAAAGGGGACAGTACAATCAGCCCCAGCATTTT
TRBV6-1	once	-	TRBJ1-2	CASSEAIRGSSYGYTF	TGTGCCAGCAGTGAAGCAATTAGGGGCTCCTCCTATGGCTACACCTTC
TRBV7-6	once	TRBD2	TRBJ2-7	CASSLGAGGSYEQYF	TGTGCCAGCAGCTTGGGAGCGGGGGGGAGCTACGAGCAGTACTTC
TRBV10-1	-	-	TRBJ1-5	CASSALSRDILNQPQHF	TGCGCCAGCAGTGCACTTTCCCGGGACATACTAAATCAGCCCCAGCATTTT
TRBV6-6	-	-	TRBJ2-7	CASSYPQYEQYF	TGTGCCAGCAGTTACCCCCAGTACGAGCAGTACTTC
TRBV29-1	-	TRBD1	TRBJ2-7	CSVEGGPSSYEQYF	TGCAGCGTCGAAGGGGGCCCCAGCTCCTACGAGCAGTACTTC
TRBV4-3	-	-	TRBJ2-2	CASSQEHSTGELFF	TGCGCCAGCAGCCAAGAGCATAGTACCGGGGAGCTGTTTTTT
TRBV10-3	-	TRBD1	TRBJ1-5	CAISERGTGGQPQHF	TGTGCCATCAGTGAGCGAGGGACAGGGGGTCAGCCCCAGCATTTT
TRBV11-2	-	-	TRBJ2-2	CASSPRRGELFF	TGTGCCAGCAGCCCGCGGCGCGGGGAGCTGTTTTTT
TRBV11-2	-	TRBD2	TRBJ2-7	CASSLVVRAGGDEQYF	TGTGCCAGCAGCTTAGTAGTCCGAGCGGGGGGTGACGAGCAGTACTTC
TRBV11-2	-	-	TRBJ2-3	CASSREGDTQYF	TGTGCCAGCAGCCGAGAGGGAGATACGCAGTATTTT
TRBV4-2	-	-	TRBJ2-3	CASSQEFSSDTQYF	TGTGCCAGCAGCCAAGAATTTAGCTCGGATACGCAGTATTTT